A single sample is the source of the 27 T cell receptor beta chains below, sequenced in a study of blood T cell repertoires in COVID-19. TCRdb's copy holds only in-frame clones and misses some; the assay was immunoSEQ multiplex PCR. Among a few hundred thousand clones listed, 80% to 90% were seen once. Sequenced material: PBMCs or T cells enriched from blood (not recorded which). The origin of the receptors is a man aged 30 to 39 who had recovered from COVID-19.

The chain combines TRBV24-1 with TRBJ2-3; TRBD2 matches 11 bases. Trimming cost V 0 bases and J 1 base; bases outside gene matches: 2. This CDR3 region has 17 residues. Looked up from germline, CDR1 is KGHDR and CDR2 is SFDVKD. CDR3 residues: CATSDLGGLAGTDTQYF. CDR3 nucleotide sequence: TGTGCCACCAGTGATTTGGGGGGACTAGCGGGCACAGATACGCAGTATTTT.

V is TRBV27 and J is TRBJ2-5; TRBD2 might be the D (6 bases). The CDR3 runs to 15 residues. Germline V CDR1 and CDR2: MNHEY, SMNVEV (reference sequence). Trimming took off 6 bases at V and 4 bases at J, with 18 bases between the two ends. The chain's CDR3 is CASRVLALSAETQYF. CDR3 bases: TGTGCCAGCAGAGTTCTAGCGTTAAGTGCAGAGACCCAGTACTTC.

The rearrangement links TRBV5-4 to TRBJ2-1; 12 bases are shared with TRBD2. J was trimmed by 7 bases and V by 4 bases; bases with no gene match: 6. CDR3 length: 15 residues. Germline assignment: CDR1 SGHNT and CDR2 YYREEE (reference sequence). This CDR3 reads CASSLAGGRRNEQFF. DNA for the CDR3: TGTGCCAGCAGCCTAGCGGGGGGGCGGAGGAATGAGCAGTTCTTC.

V is TRBV5-1 and J is TRBJ2-7; 9 positions match TRBD1. The CDR3 totals 15 residues. V gave up 0 bases and J gave up 4 bases; unmatched junction bases: 5. The germline gives CDR1 SGHRS, CDR2 YFSETQ. The CDR3 loop is CASSLERTGVYEQYF. The CDR3 nucleotides are TGCGCCAGCAGCTTGGAGCGGACAGGGGTTTACGAGCAGTACTTC. Looking up the rest from reference TRBV5-1 and TRBJ2-7 gives the full variable domain: KAGVTQTPRYLIKTRGQQVTLSCSPISGHRSVSWYQQTPGQGLQFLFEYFSETQRNKGNFPGRFSGRQFSNSRSEMNVSTLELGDSALYLCASSLERTGVYEQYFGPGTRLTVT.

As concerns this clone: A read error may produce the germline difference seen at one junction end. The genes are TRBV7-9 and TRBJ2-1, with TRBD2 matching 12 bases. This CDR3 has 14 amino acids. Germline CDR1 and CDR2: SEHNR and FQNEAQ (reference sequence). The CDR3 DNA follows: TGTGCCAGCAGCCTAGCGGGGGGGCCCCCTGAGCAGTTCTTC. Its protein product is CASSLAGGPPEQFF.

V is TRBV30 and J is TRBJ1-5; the D is unclear. The CDR3 covers 14 residues. Per the germline V gene, CDR1 is GTSNPN and CDR2 is SVGIG (reference sequence). V was shortened by 2 bases and J by 0 bases, with 8 bases between the two germline ends. The CDR3 reads CAWSTEISNQPQHF. CDR3 bases: TGTGCCTGGAGTACGGAGATTAGCAATCAGCCCCAGCATTTT.

The chain has TRBV28 and TRBJ2-2; D uncertain. Germline CDR1 MDHEN, CDR2 SYDVKM. The CDR3 is 14 residues long. V lost 1 base and J 6 bases, leaving 9 bases between the germline ends. CDR3 DNA: TGTGCCAGCAGTTTATCGGAGATAGCCGGGGAGCTGTTTTTT. It translates to CASSLSEIAGELFF.

The chain links TRBV6-5 to TRBJ2-7; 7 bases are shared with TRBD1. Germline V gene data show CDR1 as MNHEY and CDR2 as SVGAGI. CDR3 length: 14 residues. The junction had 5 bases not matched to a gene; V was cut back by 2 bases and J by 4 bases. DNA of the CDR3: TGTGCCAGCAGTTACGACAGGGTTGGGTACGAGCAGTACTTC. This translates into CASSYDRVGYEQYF.

The chain joins TRBV6-1 to TRBJ2-7; TRBD1 matches 8 bases. Germline loops: CDR1 MNHNS, CDR2 SASEGT. Germline trimming cut 2 bases from V and 2 bases from J; bases unmatched to any gene: 5. CDR3 length: 15 residues. The CDR3 coding sequence is TGTGCCAGCAGTGAACGAGGGACAGGCCCCTACGAGCAGTACTTC. It encodes CASSERGTGPYEQYF.

V gene TRBV27 combines with J gene TRBJ2-5, with 12 bases matching TRBD2. The CDR3 loop spans 15 amino acids. The V gene's germline CDR1 is MNHEY and CDR2 SMNVEV (reference sequence). V lost 7 bases to trimming and J lost 1 base; unmatched junction nucleotides: 4. The CDR3 spells CASKKLAGGQETQYF. The CDR3 region has the DNA TGTGCCAGCAAAAAACTAGCGGGGGGCCAAGAGACCCAGTACTTC.

The chain carries TRBV28 and TRBJ1-4; 9 positions agree with TRBD1. The CDR3 is made up of 15 amino acids. The ends lost 2 bases at V and 7 bases at J; junction bases unmatched: 5. The germline CDR1 and CDR2 sequences are MDHEN and SYDVKM. In DNA, the CDR3 is TGTGCCAGCAGTTTAGCGGGACAGGGAGGTGAAAAACTGTTTTTT. This gives the protein CASSLAGQGGEKLFF.

The V gene is TRBV27, the J gene TRBJ2-2, with 9 positions matching TRBD1. V trimming: 6 bases; J trimming: 4 bases; junction bases outside the gene matches: 9. This CDR3 has 16 amino acids. Germline V gene lookup returns CDR1 MNHEY and CDR2 SMNVEV (reference sequence). CDR3 loop: CASRPVRTGVTGELFF. CDR3 coding DNA: TGTGCCAGCAGGCCGGTCAGGACAGGGGTCACCGGGGAGCTGTTTTTT.

A single count supports this clone. The gene calls are TRBV19 and TRBJ1-1; D possibly corresponds to TRBD1 (6 bases). This CDR3 spans 15 amino acids. The germline V gene encodes CDR1 LNHDA and CDR2 SQIVND (reference sequence). Deletions cut 5 bases from V and 5 bases from J, with 18 bases between. CDR3 protein: CASSARTEFGTEAFF. The CDR3 region has the DNA TGTGCCAGTAGTGCCAGGACAGAATTTGGGACTGAAGCTTTCTTT. Using reference TRBV19 and TRBJ1-1 for the parts outside the CDR3, the full variable domain is DGGITQSPKYLFRKEGQNVTLSCEQNLNHDAMYWYRQDPGQGLRLIYYSQIVNDFQKGDIAEGYSVSREKKESFPLTVTSAQKNPTAFYLCASSARTEFGTEAFFGQGTRLTVV.

The DNA for the CDR3 is TGTGCCAGCAGCCCCAGTGGGGGGGCGAATACAGATACGCAGTATTTT. Amino acid sequence: CASSPSGGANTDTQYF. The chain links TRBV7-3 to TRBJ2-3; D is possibly TRBD2 (7 bases). The CDR3 runs to 16 residues. Trimming removed 5 bases at V and 3 bases at J, with 18 bases between. Germline loops: CDR1 SGHTA, CDR2 FQGTGA.

The V gene is TRBV30, the J gene TRBJ2-1; D possibly corresponds to TRBD1 (6 bases). V was pared by 5 bases and J by 4 bases, with 12 bases between. The V gene's germline CDR1 is GTSNPN and CDR2 SVGIG (reference sequence). The CDR3 has 13 residues. The CDR3 spells CAWAEDRYNEQFF. The CDR3 DNA reads TGTGCCTGGGCTGAGGACAGATACAATGAGCAGTTCTTC. Complete variable domain (other parts from reference TRBV30 and TRBJ2-1): SQTIHQWPATLVQPVGSPLSLECTVEGTSNPNLYWYRQAAGRGLQLLFYSVGIGQISSEVPQNLSASRPQDRQFILSSKKLLLSDSGFYLCAWAEDRYNEQFFGPGTRLTVL.

This chain joins TRBV5-1 and TRBJ2-1; possible D gene TRBD1, 6 bases. This CDR3 contains 15 residues. V gave up 0 bases and J gave up 1 base, with 8 bases separating them. Germline-derived CDR1 and CDR2 are SGHRS and YFSETQ. CDR3 in DNA: TGCGCCAGCAGCTTGGAGGGGGAGTCCTACAATGAGCAGTTCTTC. This encodes CASSLEGESYNEQFF.

The CDR3 sequence: CASSLKSVGQGEKLFF. The CDR3 bases are TGCGCCAGCAGCTTGAAGTCCGTCGGACAGGGGGAAAAACTGTTTTTT. The genes are TRBV5-1 and TRBJ1-4; TRBD1 matches at 9 bases. The ends lost 1 base at V and 8 bases at J; junction bases unmatched: 9. Germline assignment: CDR1 SGHRS and CDR2 YFSETQ. The CDR3 sequence is 16 residues long.

This sequence joins TRBV4-1 and TRBJ2-1, with TRBD2 identical over 9 bases. The CDR3 length is 15 residues. CDR1 and CDR2 from the germline V gene are MGHRA and YSYEKL. With V trimmed by 0 bases and J by 10 bases, 7 bases remained unmatched. CDR3 sequence (DNA): TGCGCCAGCAGCCAAGAACCGGCGGGGGGGCGAGAGCAGTTCTTC. This sequence encodes CASSQEPAGGREQFF.

This clone was seen a single time. V usage is TRBV24-1 and J usage is TRBJ2-3; a weak D match, TRBD2 (6 bases). CDR1 and CDR2 from the germline V gene are KGHDR and SFDVKD. V lost 5 bases, J lost 5 bases, and 10 bases lay in between. The CDR3 sequence is 13 residues long. In nucleotides, the CDR3 is TGTGCCACCAGTGGGCTAGCGAGAGATACGCAGTATTTT. Its protein product is CATSGLARDTQYF.

The rearrangement links TRBV12-5 to TRBJ2-1, with 10 bases identical to TRBD2. With V trimmed by 2 bases and J by 6 bases, 1 base remained unmatched. Germline CDR1 reads LGHNT; CDR2 reads FRNRAP. The CDR3 is made up of 14 amino acids. The CDR3 DNA reads TGTGCTAGTGGTTTGAGCGGGGGGGGCAATGAGCAGTTCTTC. Translating it yields CASGLSGGGNEQFF.

The chain employs TRBV9 and TRBJ2-2; D gene unclear. V lost 6 bases and J lost 6, with 6 bases in between. This CDR3 is 11 amino acids long. The germline V gene encodes CDR1 SGDLS and CDR2 YYNGEE. The CDR3 DNA sequence: TGTGCCAGCAAATTCGCCGGGGAGCTGTTTTTT. Translation: CASKFAGELFF.

V gene TRBV3-1 (or the pseudogene TRBV3-2) combines with J gene TRBJ1-2; no definite D call. V gave up 1 base and J gave up 0 bases, with 6 bases separating them. The germline V gene has CDR1 LGHDT and CDR2 YNNKEL (reference sequence). This CDR3 has 14 residues. In nucleotides, the CDR3 is TGTGCCAGCAGCCAAGGGTCGGCTAACTATGGCTACACCTTC. Its protein product is CASSQGSANYGYTF.

DNA for the CDR3: TGCGCCAGCAGCTTGGGGACAGGGTCCCTCTCTGGAAACACCATATATTTT. This translates into CASSLGTGSLSGNTIYF. The chain links TRBV5-1 to TRBJ1-3; 8 bases map to TRBD1. V dropped 0 bases and J dropped 0; count of bases not matched to a gene: 5. The germline gives CDR1 SGHRS, CDR2 YFSETQ. This CDR3 comprises 17 residues.

V is TRBV5-1 and J is TRBJ1-4; 8 bases agree with TRBD1. CDR1 and CDR2 (germline): SGHRS, YFSETQ. Unmatched junction bases numbered 7, after V lost 1 base and J lost 5 bases. CDR3 size: 16 residues. This CDR3 is CASSLSGQGPNEKLFF. The CDR3 region has the DNA TGCGCCAGCAGCTTGTCCGGACAGGGCCCAAATGAAAAACTGTTTTTT.

The rearrangement uses TRBV6-5 and TRBJ1-2; D may be TRBD1 (5 bases). Trimming took 5 bases from V and 8 from J, leaving 15 bases between them. The germline CDR1 and CDR2 sequences are MNHEY and SVGAGI. The CDR3 consists of 13 residues. The CDR3 DNA reads as TGTGCCAGCAGTACCCAGGGTTTGAGCGGCTACACCTTC. It codes for CASSTQGLSGYTF.

The chain is built from TRBV6-1 and TRBJ2-1; 9 positions agree with TRBD2. The J segment lost 4 bases and the V segment lost 2 bases, leaving 3 bases of the junction unmatched. The CDR3 length is 15 residues. Germline V gene lookup returns CDR1 MNHNS and CDR2 SASEGT. The CDR3 loop reads CASSERGGVYNEQFF. The CDR3 coding sequence is TGTGCCAGCAGTGAACGCGGGGGGGTATACAATGAGCAGTTCTTC.

The chain combines TRBV9 with TRBJ1-1, with D unresolved. CDR1 is SGDLS and CDR2 is YYNGEE in the germline V gene. This CDR3 is 16 amino acids long. The V and J ends lost 0 bases and 1 base respectively, with 13 bases between them. The CDR3 DNA follows: TGTGCCAGCAGCGTAGAGTGGCCCCTAGGGAACACTGAAGCTTTCTTT. Translated: CASSVEWPLGNTEAFF.